The 25 T cell receptor beta chains given below trace back to one sample, sequenced in a study of neoadjuvant anti-PD-1 for oral cavity cancer (dated by TCRdb to the early 2020s). This sample's time point label indicates: after neoadjuvant nivolumab, at surgical resection. Library generation was performed with the immunoSEQ multiplex PCR assay. Here the immuneACCESS table is served through TCRdb, limited to in-frame sequences with V and J called. Missing clones are a known gap in these copies; in checked studies unresolved V genes cover under half, and the rest lacks a known reason. The sample table shows approximately 13,000 clones, and 55% to 75% are seen once. Under 4% of the sample rests with the top ten. Sequencing was performed on PBMCs, taken after nivolumab (anti-PD-1) treatment. The receptor source for this set is a person aged 40 to 85 with oral cavity squamous cell carcinoma.

The chain joins TRBV29-1 to TRBJ1-3; tentatively, D is TRBD1 (5 bases). Germline CDR1 is SQVTM and CDR2 is ANQGSEA. The ends were cut back, 7 bases at V and 0 bases at J, with 13 bases in the middle. The CDR3 loop spans 14 amino acids. The CDR3 sequence: CSAGDGASGNTIYF. The CDR3 nucleotides read TGCAGCGCTGGGGACGGGGCCTCTGGAAACACCATATATTTT.

This rearrangement joins TRBV6-5 to TRBJ2-4; D gene uncertain. The CDR3 runs 15 residues. Trimming shortened V by 2 bases and J by 5 bases, and 13 bases separated the two germline ends. Looked up from germline, CDR1 is MNHEY and CDR2 is SVGAGI. This CDR3 is CASSYAFSGENIQYF. As DNA, the CDR3 is TGTGCCAGCAGTTACGCGTTCTCCGGAGAAAACATTCAGTACTTC.

This chain connects TRBV13 to TRBJ1-3; TRBD1 matches at 7 bases. The germline gives CDR1 PRHDT, CDR2 FYEKMQ (reference sequence). The trim removed 3 bases at V and 2 bases at J, leaving 1 base unmatched. The CDR3 length is 14 residues. The CDR3 is CASSLTGPGNTIYF. Written as DNA, the CDR3 is TGTGCCAGCAGCTTGACAGGGCCTGGAAACACCATATATTTT.

This clone has just a few counts. The CDR3 nucleotides are TGTGCCATCAGTCAGGGGGGGGCGAGTCAGCCCCAGCATTTT. This codes for CAISQGGASQPQHF. The chain couples TRBV10-3 to TRBJ1-5; TRBD1 matches at 7 bases. V lost 5 bases, J lost 6 bases, and 7 bases stayed unmatched. CDR1 ENHRY and CDR2 SYGVKD come from the germline V gene. The CDR3 has 14 amino acids.

V usage is TRBV9 and J usage is TRBJ2-5; TRBD2 matches 8 bases. J was trimmed by 1 base and V by 4 bases; bases with no gene match: 9. This CDR3 is 16 amino acids long. The germline gives CDR1 SGDLS, CDR2 YYNGEE. The CDR3 DNA sequence: TGTGCCAGCAGCCCTCGACAGGCGGGGGGCCAAGAGACCCAGTACTTC. Translated: CASSPRQAGGQETQYF.

This rearrangement joins TRBV10-1 to TRBJ1-1; no clear D gene. The CDR3 totals 13 residues. V lost 2 bases to trimming and J lost 0 bases, with 4 bases between them. CDR1 and CDR2 from the germline V gene are WNHNN and SYGVQD (reference sequence). The CDR3 DNA is TGCGCCAGCAGTGAGAACATGAACACTGAAGCTTTCTTT. Encoded protein: CASSENMNTEAFF.

The chain combines TRBV7-2 with TRBJ2-7, with D uncertain. The CDR3 covers 11 residues. CDR1 SGHTA and CDR2 FQGNSA come from the germline V gene. Trimming took off 5 bases at V and 7 bases at J, with 9 bases between the two ends. The CDR3 sequence: CASSPQREQYF. CDR3 nucleotides: TGTGCCAGCAGCCCCCAGAGAGAGCAGTACTTC.

J is TRBJ2-1 and V is TRBV6-5; 7 bases line up with TRBD2. CDR3 length: 15 residues. From germline, CDR1 is MNHEY and CDR2 SVGAGI. The V gene end was trimmed by 2 bases and the J gene end by 4 bases; junction bases not matched to a gene: 5. The CDR3 here is CASSYGRETYNEQFF. The CDR3 coding sequence is TGTGCCAGCAGTTACGGGCGGGAGACGTACAATGAGCAGTTCTTC.

The chain couples TRBV7-2 to TRBJ1-5; weak D call: TRBD1 (5 bases). This CDR3 comprises 13 residues. The germline gives CDR1 SGHTA, CDR2 FQGNSA. V lost 2 bases and J lost 6, with 8 bases in between. CDR3 amino acids: CASSLRGGQPQHF. The CDR3 DNA reads as TGTGCCAGCAGCTTACGGGGCGGTCAGCCCCAGCATTTT.

This clone came up a few times. J is TRBJ2-3 and V is TRBV7-3, with a tentative D call TRBD1 (6 bases). The CDR3 runs 16 residues. The germline V gene has CDR1 SGHTA and CDR2 FQGTGA. V lost 1 base to trimming and J lost 3 bases, with 14 bases between them. CDR3 loop: CASSLKGRTATDTQYF. The CDR3, as DNA: TGTGCCAGCAGCTTAAAGGGCAGGACAGCAACAGATACGCAGTATTTT.

This clone was picked up a small number of times. The chain carries TRBV28 and TRBJ2-2, with TRBD2 as a possible D gene (6 bases). The V gene lost 8 bases and the J gene lost 3 bases, with 10 bases spanning the gap. The CDR3 sequence is 13 residues long. Germline V gene lookup returns CDR1 MDHEN and CDR2 SYDVKM. The CDR3 sequence: CASQGGDTGELFF. CDR3 coding DNA: TGTGCCAGCCAAGGAGGGGACACCGGGGAGCTGTTTTTT.

The rearrangement uses TRBV28 and TRBJ2-1; 10 bases match TRBD2. There are 14 residues in the CDR3. The ends lost 5 bases at V and 4 bases at J; junction bases unmatched: 2. Germline V gene sequence: CDR1 MDHEN, CDR2 SYDVKM. CDR3 loop: CASSLLAGYNEQFF. The DNA for the CDR3 is TGTGCCAGCAGTCTACTAGCGGGATACAATGAGCAGTTCTTC.

The chain carries TRBV6-1 and TRBJ1-1; D is unresolved. V gave up 1 base and J gave up 4 bases, with 16 bases separating them. Germline V lookup: CDR1 MNHNS, CDR2 SASEGT. This CDR3 has 16 residues. The chain's CDR3 is CASSEGVFRGSTEAFF. CDR3 DNA sequence: TGTGCCAGCAGTGAAGGGGTCTTTCGGGGATCCACTGAAGCTTTCTTT.

The chain carries TRBV6-5 and TRBJ2-3, with D possibly being TRBD1 (5 bases). Germline V lookup: CDR1 MNHEY, CDR2 SVGAGI. V was clipped by 5 bases and J by 5 bases, with 8 bases between them. The CDR3 consists of 12 residues. CDR3 protein: CASSTTGDTQYF. The CDR3 coding sequence is TGTGCCAGCAGTACAACAGGAGATACGCAGTATTTT.

The chain links TRBV5-1 to TRBJ1-1, with D unresolved. The CDR3 covers 14 residues. The germline CDR1 and CDR2 sequences are SGHRS and YFSETQ. The germline V and J ends were trimmed by 0 bases and 2 bases, with 8 bases remaining between them. CDR3 coding DNA: TGCGCCAGCAGCTTGGAGTCAGCTAACACTGAAGCTTTCTTT. Its translation is CASSLESANTEAFF.

The chain carries TRBV28 and TRBJ2-1; 9 nucleotides line up with TRBD2. Germline-derived CDR1 and CDR2 are MDHEN and SYDVKM. This CDR3 region has 15 residues. With V trimmed by 5 bases and J by 5 bases, 7 bases remained unmatched. CDR3 region: CASSTSGLADNEQFF. The CDR3 DNA is TGTGCCAGCAGTACATCGGGACTAGCAGACAATGAGCAGTTCTTC.

In nucleotides, the CDR3 is TGTGCCAGCAGCTTGGGGTTTTCCGAGCGGATAGACCCAGATACGCAGTATTTT. Translation: CASSLGFSERIDPDTQYF. The gene calls are TRBV5-6 and TRBJ2-3; TRBD2 might be the D (5 bases). The V gene's germline CDR1 is SGHDT and CDR2 YYEEEE. CDR3 length: 18 residues. Trimming left V 0 bases short and J 4 bases short, with 21 bases between.

This clone was seen more than once but under ten times. The chain links TRBV5-1 to TRBJ1-1; D may be TRBD1 (6 bases). CDR1 and CDR2 from the germline V gene are SGHRS and YFSETQ. The V end lost 2 bases, the J end lost 5 bases, and 13 bases lay between the germline ends. The CDR3 sequence is 14 residues long. The CDR3 protein is CASSLPEGQTEAFF. CDR3 nucleotides: TGCGCCAGCAGCTTACCTGAGGGACAAACTGAAGCTTTCTTT.

The chain employs TRBV10-3 and TRBJ1-5, with D perhaps TRBD1 (5 bases). The CDR3 length is 14 residues. V lost 10 bases to trimming and J lost 2 bases, with 15 bases between them. The V gene's germline CDR1 is ENHRY and CDR2 SYGVKD. DNA for the CDR3: TGTGCCAGCGGGAGAGGGGCAGGCAATCAGCCCCAGCATTTT. It codes for CASGRGAGNQPQHF.

The chain carries TRBV5-1 and TRBJ2-7; D perhaps matches TRBD2 (6 bases). The germline V gene encodes CDR1 SGHRS and CDR2 YFSETQ. The ends were cut back, 0 bases at V and 9 bases at J, with 16 bases in the middle. The CDR3 consists of 14 residues. Here the CDR3 reads CASSLELYGGGQYF. DNA for the CDR3: TGCGCCAGCAGCTTGGAACTGTACGGGGGAGGGCAGTACTTC.

This chain links TRBV29-1 with TRBJ1-1; D is unclear. Trimming stripped 8 bases from V and 1 base from J, with 8 bases between. CDR1 and CDR2 (germline): SQVTM, ANQGSEA. This CDR3 region has 11 residues. CDR3 region: CSFRTNTEAFF. DNA for the CDR3: TGCAGCTTTCGGACGAACACTGAAGCTTTCTTT.

The J gene is TRBJ2-1, the V gene TRBV10-3; the match to TRBD2 covers 10 bases. Trimming took 5 bases from V and 0 from J; bases not matched to a gene: 4. The CDR3 runs to 16 residues. Germline lookup yields CDR1 ENHRY and CDR2 SYGVKD. CDR3 sequence reads: CAISLAGVNSYNEQFF. The CDR3 DNA reads TGTGCCATCAGTCTAGCGGGAGTCAACTCCTACAATGAGCAGTTCTTC.

The rearrangement links TRBV19 to TRBJ2-3; 10 nucleotides align to TRBD1. Germline V CDR1 and CDR2: LNHDA, SQIVND (reference sequence). The CDR3 consists of 16 residues. After removal of 5 bases from V and 6 bases from J, the junction contained 11 bases not matched to a gene. CDR3 loop: CASSLTGTGVKDTQYF. The CDR3 coding sequence is TGTGCCAGTAGTCTAACCGGGACAGGGGTCAAGGATACGCAGTATTTT.

This clone was detected a few times. The gene calls are TRBV7-9 and TRBJ2-5; 11 bases line up with TRBD2. Germline V gene sequence: CDR1 SEHNR, CDR2 FQNEAQ (reference sequence). This CDR3 contains 15 residues. J lost 4 bases, V lost 3 bases, and 4 bases had no gene match. The CDR3 region is CASSLTLAGGETQYF. The DNA of the CDR3 is TGTGCCAGCAGCTTGACCCTAGCGGGAGGAGAGACCCAGTACTTC.

This clone was found once. This chain links TRBV7-8 with TRBJ1-5, with 10 bases identical to TRBD1. Unmatched junction bases numbered 13, after V lost 1 base and J lost 7 bases. CDR3 length: 18 amino acids. Germline V CDR1 and CDR2: SGHVS, FQNEAQ. DNA for the CDR3: TGTGCCAGCAGCTTAGGGCGCAGGGGACAGGGGTTGAGGCAGCCCCAGCATTTT. Translating it yields CASSLGRRGQGLRQPQHF.